Listed below are T cell receptor beta chains from one sample, sequenced in a study of Graves' ophthalmopathy and Graves' hyperthyroidism. TCRdb reprocessed the multiplex PCR reads with MiXCR, giving one entry per CDR3 protein. This sample has 650,000 to 900,000 distinct CDR3 sequences, with roughly 41% found just once. Sequencing input: peripheral blood. Every receptor here comes from an adult man with Graves' ophthalmopathy. The CDR3 runs from the conserved cysteine through the conserved F or W. A D gene is named only where the DNA matches it firmly. Not every row has a clone size; where given, it reads once, few, many or a size class.

d_call j_call clone_size v_call cdr3_aa cdr3_nt
NA TRBJ1-5 NA TRBV6-6 CASSTDSDSNQPQHF TGTGCCAGCAGTACGGACAGTGATAGCAATCAGCCCCAGCATTTT
TRBD1 TRBJ1-1 many TRBV13 CASSLDYRGGGAEAFF TGTGCCAGCAGCCTAGATTACAGGGGAGGTGGCGCTGAAGCTTTCTTT
TRBD1 TRBJ2-5 NA TRBV19 CASRVATGGGVETQYF TGTGCCAGTAGGGTAGCCACAGGGGGCGGAGTGGAGACCCAGTACTTC
TRBD1 TRBJ1-1 many TRBV11-1 CASSADRGRAFF TGTGCCAGCAGCGCGGACAGGGGGCGAGCTTTCTTT
NA TRBJ2-2 NA TRBV29-1 CSVDAGLNTGELFF TGCAGCGTTGATGCAGGGCTTAACACCGGGGAGCTGTTTTTT
TRBD1 TRBJ2-1 NA TRBV29-1 CSVEVGQGVGNEQFF TGCAGCGTTGAAGTAGGACAGGGGGTAGGCAATGAGCAGTTCTTC
TRBD2 TRBJ2-7 many TRBV14 CASSQELAGSYEQYF TGTGCCAGCAGCCAAGAACTAGCGGGGAGCTACGAGCAGTACTTC
TRBD1 TRBJ2-3 NA TRBV20-1 CSAPPPQGDADTQYF TGCAGTGCTCCCCCCCCGCAGGGGGATGCAGATACGCAGTATTTT
NA TRBJ1-2 NA TRBV2 CAIGDRAYGYTF TGTGCCATCGGGGACCGAGCCTATGGCTACACCTTC
NA TRBJ1-6 few TRBV7-9 CASSPGTTNNSPLHF TGTGCCAGCAGCCCAGGGACAACCAATAATTCACCCCTCCACTTT
NA TRBJ1-5 NA TRBV9 CASSVGAGGPYSNHPQHF TGTGCCAGCAGCGTAGGGGCCGGCGGACCTTATAGCAATCACCCCCAGCATTTT
NA TRBJ1-2 many TRBV12-3/TRBV12-4 CASRTSGASGGYTF TGTGCCAGCAGAACTTCGGGGGCGTCGGGTGGCTACACCTTC
TRBD1 TRBJ2-5 many TRBV25-1 CASSERGGAETQYF TGTGCCAGCAGTGAAAGAGGGGGCGCAGAGACCCAGTACTTC
TRBD2 TRBJ2-5 few TRBV2 CASRPGRAEETQYF TGTGCCAGCAGGCCCGGGAGGGCCGAAGAGACCCAGTACTTC
TRBD2 TRBJ2-2 few TRBV24-1 CATSDPLAGALGAGELFF TGTGCCACCAGTGACCCTTTAGCGGGGGCCCTTGGGGCCGGGGAGCTGTTTTTT
TRBD1 TRBJ1-1 NA TRBV7-2 CASSVTGGINTEAFF TGTGCCAGCAGCGTCACAGGGGGCATCAACACTGAAGCTTTCTTT
TRBD1 TRBJ1-2 many TRBV19 CASSIGQGNYGYTF TGTGCCAGTAGTATCGGACAGGGTAACTATGGCTACACCTTC
NA TRBJ1-2 NA TRBV15 CATSRAGNRRGYTF TGTGCCACCAGCAGAGCGGGAAATCGCCGGGGCTACACCTTC
TRBD1 TRBJ1-5 NA TRBV5-6 CASSLNGQGVSNQPQHF TGTGCCAGCAGCTTGAACGGACAGGGTGTTAGCAATCAGCCCCAGCATTTT
NA TRBJ1-2 NA TRBV20-1 CSARVGAHYGYTF TGCAGTGCTAGAGTTGGAGCCCACTATGGCTACACCTTC
TRBD1 TRBJ1-2 NA TRBV2 CASSRDGTGSGNTF TGTGCCAGCAGCAGAGACGGGACAGGGTCAGGAAACACCTTC
TRBD2 TRBJ2-5 NA TRBV25-1 CASSTTSETSGQETQYF TGTGCCAGCAGCACGACCTCCGAGACTAGCGGACAAGAGACCCAGTACTTC
NA TRBJ1-4 NA TRBV11-1 CASSVGAGREKLFF TGTGCCAGCAGCGTTGGGGCAGGGCGTGAAAAACTGTTTTTT
NA TRBJ1-4 few TRBV5-8 CASSHRSPQNEKLFF TGTGCCAGCAGCCACCGCTCACCGCAAAATGAAAAACTGTTTTTT
NA TRBJ1-4 NA TRBV20-1 CSARAVAGEKLFF TGCAGTGCTAGGGCAGTAGCGGGAGAAAAACTGTTTTTT
NA TRBJ2-5 NA TRBV10-2 CASSDLPGGQTQYF TGCGCCAGCAGTGATCTCCCGGGGGGCCAGACCCAGTACTTC
NA TRBJ2-7 many TRBV29-1 CSARDISGEQYF TGCAGCGCCCGGGACATCTCGGGCGAGCAGTACTTC
NA TRBJ2-5 NA TRBV11-1 CASSPNPGLQETQYF TGTGCCAGCTCACCTAACCCGGGTTTGCAAGAGACCCAGTACTTC
NA TRBJ2-5 many TRBV29-1 CSVARGGDQETQYF TGCAGCGTTGCTAGGGGGGGGGATCAAGAGACCCAGTACTTC
TRBD1 TRBJ1-4 few TRBV7-3 CASSFGTGGFEKLFF TGTGCCAGCAGCTTTGGGACAGGGGGTTTCGAAAAACTGTTTTTT
NA TRBJ1-2 NA TRBV19 CASSMRPDVYGYTF TGTGCCAGTAGTATGCGACCGGACGTCTATGGCTACACCTTC
NA TRBJ2-2 NA TRBV19 CASSMRAIGRNTGELFF TGTGCCAGTAGTATGCGGGCCATTGGACGAAACACCGGGGAGCTGTTTTTT
NA TRBJ1-5 few TRBV6-2/TRBV6-3 CASSYWGTNQPQHF TGTGCCAGCAGTTACTGGGGGACCAATCAGCCCCAGCATTTT
TRBD2 TRBJ2-5 once TRBV19 CASRAGGAGETQYF TGTGCCAGTAGGGCGGGGGGGGCAGGGGAGACCCAGTACTTC
TRBD2 TRBJ2-7 NA TRBV20-1 CSAGRDPSSYEQYF TGCAGTGCAGGGAGGGACCCCAGCTCCTACGAGCAGTACTTC
NA TRBJ1-2 NA TRBV29-1 CSQGLYGYTF TGCAGCCAAGGTCTCTATGGCTACACCTTC
NA TRBJ1-1 NA TRBV7-2 CASSQDMNPNTEAFF TGTGCCAGCAGCCAAGATATGAATCCGAACACTGAAGCTTTCTTT
TRBD1 TRBJ2-6 many TRBV20-1 CSASTGEVSGANVLTF TGCAGTGCTTCGACAGGGGAGGTCTCTGGGGCCAACGTCCTGACTTTC
NA TRBJ1-3 NA TRBV9 CAWSVRGGNTIYF TGTGCCTGGAGTGTAAGAGGGGGAAACACCATATATTTT
NA TRBJ2-5 NA TRBV9 CASSARADQETQYF TGTGCCAGCAGCGCCCGAGCAGACCAAGAGACCCAGTACTTC
NA TRBJ1-1 many TRBV7-3 CASSSTGAGDTEAFF TGTGCCAGCAGCTCAACGGGAGCCGGAGACACTGAAGCTTTCTTT
NA TRBJ1-6 NA TRBV7-9 CASSRNEDLRWGSPLHF TGCGCCAGCAGCCGGAATGAGGACCTAAGATGGGGGTCACCCCTCCACTTT
NA TRBJ2-6 NA TRBV29-1 CSVELAEGAGANVLTF TGCAGCGTTGAACTAGCGGAGGGGGCTGGGGCCAACGTCCTGACTTTC
TRBD2 TRBJ2-7 few TRBV20-1 CSARPGLANYEQYF TGCAGTGCTAGGCCGGGACTAGCAAACTACGAGCAGTACTTC
NA TRBJ1-5 few TRBV6-5 CASSRTAFNSNQPQHF TGTGCCAGCAGTCGAACGGCTTTCAATAGCAATCAGCCCCAGCATTTT
NA TRBJ1-1 many TRBV10-3 CAISDRLNTEAFF TGTGCCATCAGTGACAGACTGAACACTGAAGCTTTCTTT
NA TRBJ1-5 NA TRBV20-1 CSARGIESPNQPQHF TGCAGTGCTAGAGGGATTGAGAGCCCCAATCAGCCCCAGCATTTT
NA TRBJ1-5 NA TRBV11-2 CASSLTQGLSNQPQHF TGTGCCAGCAGTCTCACACAGGGACTTTCCAATCAGCCCCAGCATTTT
NA TRBJ1-1 NA TRBV7-9 CASGIDRSRGETEAFF TGTGCCAGCGGAATCGACAGGTCGAGGGGTGAAACTGAAGCTTTCTTT
TRBD2 TRBJ2-7 few TRBV7-9 CASSLVQAGSAYEQYF TGTGCCAGCAGCTTGGTCCAAGCGGGATCAGCCTACGAGCAGTACTTC
NA TRBJ1-5 NA TRBV4-3 CASSWDRGPSQPQHF TGCGCCAGCAGCTGGGACCGCGGGCCCTCTCAGCCCCAGCATTTT
TRBD1 TRBJ1-1 NA TRBV9 CASSHTGQGSTEAFF TGTGCCAGCAGCCACACGGGACAGGGAAGCACTGAAGCTTTCTTT
TRBD1 TRBJ2-7 many TRBV29-1 CSFGGQGYEQYF TGCAGCTTCGGGGGACAGGGCTACGAGCAGTACTTC
NA TRBJ1-3 NA TRBV19 CASSMAGTGNTIYF TGTGCCAGTAGTATGGCAGGGACTGGAAACACCATATATTTT
NA TRBJ2-5 NA TRBV29-1 CSSGTPITQYF TGCAGCTCCGGGACCCCTATTACCCAGTACTTC
TRBD2 TRBJ2-7 NA TRBV20-1 CSARGTSGWYEQYF TGCAGTGCTAGAGGGACTAGTGGGTGGTACGAGCAGTACTTC
TRBD1 TRBJ2-2 many TRBV6-1 CASNPSTGDTGELFF TGTGCCAGCAATCCTTCGACAGGGGACACCGGGGAGCTGTTTTTT
NA TRBJ2-5 many TRBV7-9 CASSLGVAEETQYF TGTGCCAGCAGCTTAGGTGTAGCGGAAGAGACCCAGTACTTC
TRBD2 TRBJ2-7 few TRBV5-4 CASSGPGLAGVEQYF TGTGCCAGCAGCGGACCGGGACTAGCGGGAGTTGAGCAGTACTTC
NA TRBJ1-2 NA TRBV5-4 CASSLASTDGYTF TGTGCCAGCAGCTTGGCTAGTACAGATGGCTACACCTTC